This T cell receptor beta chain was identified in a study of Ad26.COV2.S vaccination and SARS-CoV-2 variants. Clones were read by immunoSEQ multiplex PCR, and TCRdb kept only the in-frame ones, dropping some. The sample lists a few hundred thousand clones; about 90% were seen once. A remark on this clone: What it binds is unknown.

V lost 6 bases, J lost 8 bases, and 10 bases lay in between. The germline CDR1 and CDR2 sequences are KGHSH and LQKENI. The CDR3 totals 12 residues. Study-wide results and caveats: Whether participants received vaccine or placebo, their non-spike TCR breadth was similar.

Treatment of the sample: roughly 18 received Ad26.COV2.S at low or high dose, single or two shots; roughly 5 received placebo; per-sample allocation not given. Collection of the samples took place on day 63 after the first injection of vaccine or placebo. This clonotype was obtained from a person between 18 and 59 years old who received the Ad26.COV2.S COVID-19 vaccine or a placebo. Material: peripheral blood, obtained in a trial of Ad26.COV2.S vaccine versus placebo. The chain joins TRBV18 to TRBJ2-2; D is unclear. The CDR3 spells CASSPRSGELFF. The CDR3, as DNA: TGTGCCAGCTCCCCCCGGTCGGGGGAGCTGTTTTTT.